The 8 T cell receptor beta chains listed next were all sequenced from one sample in a study of PD-1 blockade in mismatch repair-deficient tumors (dated by TCRdb to the late 2010s). The protocol used for the library was the immunoSEQ multiplex PCR assay. This immuneACCESS table, as held by TCRdb, lists in-frame sequences with V and J called but not all clones. Of the missing ones, under half trace to an unresolved V gene in checked studies; the others have no known cause. This sample has 90,000 to 130,000 clones in its table, and about 80% of those were observed once. The ten top clones hold approximately 4.7% of the sample. This material consisted of peripheral blood, taken about 60 weeks after starting pembrolizumab. The receptors here all came from an adult with mismatch repair-deficient cancer.

On this clone itself: A much larger clone lies a single base off, so this may be a read error. Other DNA sequences in the same sample also yield this CDR3. This chain links TRBV7-9 with TRBJ1-1; D unclear. In germline, CDR1 is SEHNR, CDR2 FQNEAQ (reference sequence). The CDR3 consists of 12 residues. Trimming removed 2 bases at V and 0 bases at J, with 1 base between. The chain's CDR3 is CASSLMNTEAFF. The CDR3 nucleotides read TGTGCCAGCAGCTTAATGAACACTGAAGCTTTCTTT.

The genes are TRBV5-1 and TRBJ2-7; 7 bases line up with TRBD1. The CDR3 runs 14 residues. Germline trimming cut 0 bases from V and 6 bases from J; bases unmatched to any gene: 6. Germline assignment: CDR1 SGHRS and CDR2 YFSETQ. CDR3 coding DNA: TGCGCCAGCAGCTTGGAGGGGGCTACCGCCGAGCAGTACTTC. As protein: CASSLEGATAEQYF.

The rearrangement joins TRBV11-1 to TRBJ2-3, with 8 bases that match TRBD2. V dropped 3 bases and J dropped 4; count of bases not matched to a gene: 6. Per the germline V gene, CDR1 is SGHAT and CDR2 is FQDESV (reference sequence). The CDR3 length is 15 residues. CDR3 region: CASSLFAGGSDTQYF. Here the CDR3 DNA reads TGTGCCAGCAGCTTGTTTGCGGGAGGTTCAGATACGCAGTATTTT. The complete variable domain, with remaining parts taken from reference TRBV11-1 and TRBJ2-3, reads EAEVAQSPRYKITEKSQAVAFWCDPISGHATLYWYRQILGQGPELLVQFQDESVVDDSQLPKDRFSAERLKGVDSTLKIQPAELGDSAMYLCASSLFAGGSDTQYFGPGTRLTVL.

The chain combines TRBV7-8 with TRBJ2-1; TRBD2 matches at 8 bases. V was clipped by 3 bases and J by 7 bases; unmatched bases: 5. The CDR3 has 14 amino acids. Germline CDR1 reads SGHVS; CDR2 reads FQNEAQ. The CDR3 loop is CASSFGTRANEQFF. As DNA, the CDR3 is TGTGCCAGCAGCTTTGGGACTAGGGCGAATGAGCAGTTCTTC.

V and J are TRBV28 and TRBJ1-2; D is possibly TRBD1 (5 bases). The CDR3 is 13 residues long. V was cut by 6 bases and J by 6 bases, with 14 bases left in between. The germline gives CDR1 MDHEN, CDR2 SYDVKM. CDR3 amino acids: CASSPLGEDGYTF. The DNA for the CDR3 is TGTGCCAGCAGCCCCTTAGGGGAGGATGGCTACACCTTC.

The chain couples TRBV6-4 to TRBJ2-6; no firm D call. V was pared by 0 bases and J by 0 bases, with 3 bases between. The germline CDR1 and CDR2 sequences are MRHNA and SNTAGT. The CDR3 is made up of 15 amino acids. The CDR3 nucleotides read TGTGCCAGCAGTGACTCCCACTCTGGGGCCAACGTCCTGACTTTC. This gives the protein CASSDSHSGANVLTF.

The rearrangement uses TRBV5-1 and TRBJ2-7; 9 positions match TRBD2. The germline CDR1 and CDR2 sequences are SGHRS and YFSETQ. This CDR3 has 15 residues. J gave up 4 bases and V 3 bases, and 8 bases lay outside the gene matches. The CDR3 sequence: CASSSGSGSRYEQYF. CDR3 nucleotides: TGCGCCAGCAGCTCCGGTAGCGGGAGTCGATACGAGCAGTACTTC.

CDR3 sequence: CASSFLPLQANEKLFF. CDR3 bases: TGCGCCAGCAGCTTTCTCCCCCTCCAAGCAAATGAAAAACTGTTTTTT. The V call is TRBV5-1, the J call TRBJ1-4; D gene ambiguous. V was shortened by 2 bases and J by 5 bases, with 16 bases between the two germline ends. Germline CDR1 is SGHRS and CDR2 is YFSETQ. The CDR3 runs to 16 residues.